The next 3 T cell receptor beta chains were all read from a single sample in a study of siplizumab effects on memory and regulatory T cells (dated by TCRdb to between 2017 and 2020). Libraries were constructed by the immunoSEQ multiplex PCR assay. TCRdb limited this immuneACCESS table to in-frame rearrangements with V and J called. A share of clones is missing; checked studies link under half to unresolved V genes, and the rest is unexplained. Counted in this sample were 100,000 or so clones; around nine tenths of them appeared once. The biggest ten clones account for 1.1% of the sample. The specimen was CD4+ T cells sorted from blood. The receptors originated from a human donor in good health.

The rearrangement uses TRBV19 and TRBJ2-3; tentative D call: TRBD2 (5 bases). Germline V gives CDR1 LNHDA, CDR2 SQIVND (reference sequence). This CDR3 contains 13 residues. Trimming removed 7 bases at V and 4 bases at J, with 12 bases between. The CDR3 protein is CASMPGVADTQYF. As DNA, the CDR3 is TGTGCCAGTATGCCCGGGGTGGCAGATACGCAGTATTTT.

This CDR3 reads CASAPHTDTQYF. The CDR3 coding sequence is TGTGCCAGCGCCCCCCACACAGATACGCAGTATTTT. This chain uses TRBV9 with TRBJ2-3; D uncertain. The V and J ends lost 7 bases and 2 bases respectively, with 8 bases between them. Germline V gives CDR1 SGDLS, CDR2 YYNGEE. This CDR3 comprises 12 residues.

This clone turned up a few times. V gene TRBV5-6 combines with J gene TRBJ2-5; no definite D call. The ends were cut back, 4 bases at V and 1 base at J, with 5 bases in the middle. Looked up from germline, CDR1 is SGHDT and CDR2 is YYEEEE. This CDR3 has 12 residues. CDR3: CASSRPQETQYF. In nucleotides, the CDR3 is TGTGCCAGCAGCCGGCCCCAAGAGACCCAGTACTTC.